One and the same sample provided the 10 T cell receptor beta chains below, sequenced in a study of T cells in Graves' hyperthyroidism and ophthalmopathy. RNA transcripts served as the template for amplifying TCR beta CDR3 regions. The TCR CDR3 was amplified in a first-round RT-PCR using the HTBI primer set. TCRdb passed the multiplex PCR reads through MiXCR, listing each CDR3 protein once. The sample includes approximately 640,000 distinct CDR3 sequences, about 45% of them seen just once. The sequenced sample was peripheral blood or thyroid tissue (not recorded which). These receptors were obtained from an adult man with Graves' disease, either hyperthyroidism or ophthalmopathy (not recorded which).

V gene TRBV10-3 combines with J gene TRBJ2-2, with D possibly TRBD1 on 5 matching bases. There are 12 residues in the CDR3. Trimming took off 11 bases at V and 3 bases at J, with 10 bases between the two ends. Germline CDR1 is ENHRY and CDR2 is SYGVKD. The CDR3 nucleotides are TGTGCCGGTGGGGCCTACACCGGGGAGCTGTTTTTT. This sequence encodes CAGGAYTGELFF.

As concerns this clonotype: This CDR3 fails to terminate in the conserved phenylalanine or tryptophan, so it likely reflects a read error. It is unclear where the CDR3 begins or ends on the DNA, so no DNA is shown, and the CDR3 is as TCRdb lists it. The chain employs TRBV10-3 and TRBJ2-6. The V gene's germline CDR1 is ENHRY and CDR2 SYGVKD. The CDR3 is 9 amino acids in total, end residues counted. This chain's CDR3 is CAISELGLN.

Worth noting for this clonotype: Since a much larger clone is just one base distant, this may be a read error. V usage is TRBV19 and J usage is TRBJ1-3; 10 bases fit TRBD1. This CDR3 region has 16 residues. Germline loops: CDR1 LNHDA, CDR2 SQIVND (reference sequence). The CDR3 sequence is CASSMLDRGDGDTIYF. CDR3 in DNA: TGTGCCAGTAGTATGCTGGACAGGGGGGATGGAGACACCATATATTTT.

This clonotype has at least ten counts. This chain uses TRBV2 with TRBJ1-1; the D is unclear. There are 12 residues in the CDR3. The V end lost 8 bases, the J end lost 1 base, and 8 bases lay between the germline ends. Germline CDR1 reads SNHLY; CDR2 reads FYNNEI. The CDR3 sequence: CASAEGNTEAFF. CDR3 in DNA: TGTGCCAGCGCTGAGGGGAACACTGAAGCTTTCTTT. The whole variable domain, filled in from reference TRBV2 and TRBJ1-1, reads EPEVTQTPSHQVTQMGQEVILRCVPISNHLYFYWYRQILGQKVEFLVSFYNNEISEKSEIFDDQFSVERPDGSNFTLKIRSTKLEDSAMYFCASAEGNTEAFFGQGTRLTVV.

This clonotype was detected a few times. The chain is built from TRBV29-1 and TRBJ1-4; D gene ambiguous. CDR3 length equals 12 residues. Germline assignment: CDR1 SQVTM and CDR2 ANQGSEA. CDR3 sequence (DNA): TGCAGTGAAACGGGGTACCATGAAAAACTGTTTTTT. The encoded protein is CSETGYHEKLFF.

The chain has TRBV9 and TRBJ2-6, with 8 positions matching TRBD1. V gave up 1 base and J gave up 1 base; unmatched junction bases: 4. Germline CDR1 SGDLS, CDR2 YYNGEE. This CDR3 has 17 residues. The CDR3 DNA follows: TGTGCCAGCAGCGTACGACAGGGGTGGTCTGGGGCCAACGTCCTGACTTTC. Encoded protein: CASSVRQGWSGANVLTF.

Comment on this clonotype: The DNA is omitted, as the CDR3 cannot be located on it reliably, and the CDR3 follows TCRdb's listing. The chain has TRBV11-2 and TRBJ2-7; the D segment call TRBD2 is taken from the table without a DNA check. In germline, CDR1 is SGHAT, CDR2 FQNNGV. The CDR3 is made up of 18 amino acids, end residues included. The chain's CDR3 is CASSFYICSARLATEQYF.

The V and J genes are TRBV7-9 and TRBJ1-2; 8 positions match TRBD1. J gave up 7 bases and V 4 bases, and 8 bases lay outside the gene matches. Germline lookup yields CDR1 SEHNR and CDR2 FQNEAQ (reference sequence). The CDR3 runs to 14 residues. CDR3 sequence reads: CASSWTGSPRGYTF. CDR3 sequence (DNA): TGTGCCAGCAGCTGGACAGGGAGTCCTCGTGGCTACACCTTC.

This clonotype was detected a few times. The chain combines TRBV5-1 with TRBJ1-1; D is ambiguous. Germline CDR1 is SGHRS and CDR2 is YFSETQ. Between the trimmed V and J ends, which lost 3 bases and 0 bases, there was a span of 15 bases. This CDR3 contains 16 residues. The CDR3 loop reads CASSYGPQAMNTEAFF. The CDR3 DNA is TGCGCCAGCAGCTACGGGCCTCAGGCTATGAACACTGAAGCTTTCTTT.

The chain combines TRBV7-9 with TRBJ2-2, with a possible D match to TRBD1 (5 bases). V was shortened by 3 bases and J by 6 bases, with 11 bases between the two germline ends. Germline CDR1 reads SEHNR; CDR2 reads FQNEAQ (reference sequence). The CDR3 sequence is 14 residues long. Here the CDR3 reads CASSLVGAAGELFF. The DNA for the CDR3 is TGTGCCAGCAGCTTGGTAGGGGCCGCCGGGGAGCTGTTTTTT.